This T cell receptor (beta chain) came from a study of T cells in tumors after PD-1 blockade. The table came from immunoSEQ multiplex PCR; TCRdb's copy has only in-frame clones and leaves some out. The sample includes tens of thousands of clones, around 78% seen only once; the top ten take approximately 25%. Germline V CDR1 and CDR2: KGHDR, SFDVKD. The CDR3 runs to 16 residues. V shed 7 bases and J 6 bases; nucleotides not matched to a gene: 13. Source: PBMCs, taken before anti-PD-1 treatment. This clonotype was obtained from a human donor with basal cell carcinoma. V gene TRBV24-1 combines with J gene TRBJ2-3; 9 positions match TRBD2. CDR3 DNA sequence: TGTGCCACCAGCACTCCCCTAGCGGGGCGGTCGGATACGCAGTATTTT. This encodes CATSTPLAGRSDTQYF.